This is a list of T cell receptor beta chains from one sample in a study of technical replicates of blood from a few donors. Produced via immunoSEQ multiplex PCR; TCRdb's table is partial and in-frame only. The table lists 65,000 to 80,000 clones, 96% of them singletons. Sample: T cells isolated from PBMCs. These receptors were collected from a human donor in good health. CDR3s include the opening cysteine and the closing phenylalanine or tryptophan. Each record gives: clone size, J gene, D gene, V gene, CDR3 DNA, CDR3 protein. D genes are given only for firm matches. Expanded clones get a size class; other rows say once, few or many, or leave the size out.

-,TRBJ2-7,-,TRBV11-3,TGTGCCAGCGAGGGAGTTCCCAGATACGAGCAGTACTTC,CASEGVPRYEQYF
-,TRBJ2-1,-,TRBV7-3,TGTGCCAGCAGCTTACTAGCGAGCAGTAGCAATGAGCAGTTCTTC,CASSLLASSSNEQFF
-,TRBJ2-7,TRBD2,TRBV5-4,TGTGCCAGCAGCTTAATGGGGGAGGGTTACGAGCAGTACTTC,CASSLMGEGYEQYF
-,TRBJ2-7,-,TRBV27,TGTGCCAGCAGTTTGGGGGGTGGAAGGCAGCAGTACTTC,CASSLGGGRQQYF
-,TRBJ1-2,TRBD1,TRBV5-1,TGCGCCAGCAGCTTTTCGGGGACAGGGGCTTTCGGCTACACCTTC,CASSFSGTGAFGYTF
-,TRBJ1-5,-,TRBV10-3,TGTGCCATCAGTGGCAATTTCGGGGGCAATCAGCCCCAGCATTTT,CAISGNFGGNQPQHF
-,TRBJ1-3,-,TRBV4-1,TGCGCCAGCAGCCACCCCGGGTCTTACTCTGGAAACACCATATATTTT,CASSHPGSYSGNTIYF
-,TRBJ2-1,TRBD2,TRBV4-1,TGCGCCAGCAGCGACAGCGGGATCTACAATGAGCAGTTCTTC,CASSDSGIYNEQFF
-,TRBJ1-1,-,TRBV27,TGTGCCAGCAGTCCTACAGATCTCATGAACACTGAAGCTTTCTTT,CASSPTDLMNTEAFF
-,TRBJ1-2,TRBD1,TRBV15,TGTGCCACCTTAGGACAGGGGGATTATGGCTACACCTTC,CATLGQGDYGYTF
-,TRBJ1-2,-,TRBV11-2,TGTGCCAGCAGCTTTACAGGGAGTGATGGCTACACCTTC,CASSFTGSDGYTF
-,TRBJ2-3,-,TRBV5-1,TGCGCCAGCAGCTTGGGGACAGTTGGAGATACGCAGTATTTT,CASSLGTVGDTQYF
once,TRBJ2-7,-,TRBV14,TGTGCCAGCAGCCAATCAAACAGGGAGTACTTC,CASSQSNREYF
once,TRBJ1-4,-,TRBV27,TGTGCCAGCAGTGTTACAGGGAGAGGGTGGGAAAAACTGTTTTTT,CASSVTGRGWEKLFF
-,TRBJ2-2,-,TRBV4-2,TGTGCCAGCAGCCAGAGAGACTACTCCAACACCGGGGAGCTGTTTTTT,CASSQRDYSNTGELFF
once,TRBJ2-2,TRBD1,TRBV29-1,TGCAGCGTTCCTGAGACAGGGCCCACCGGGGAGCTGTTTTTT,CSVPETGPTGELFF
-,TRBJ2-1,-,TRBV7-3,TGTGCCAGCAGCTCCCAGGACTATAGGCAGTTCTTC,CASSSQDYRQFF
-,TRBJ1-2,-,TRBV30,TGTGCCTGGAGTATCAAGGGGCCTAACTATGGCTACACCTTC,CAWSIKGPNYGYTF
-,TRBJ2-3,TRBD2,TRBV11-1,TGTGCCAGCAGCTCCGGGACTAACACAGATACGCAGTATTTT,CASSSGTNTDTQYF
-,TRBJ2-2,-,TRBV2,TGTGCCAGCAAGGGAGGGGGTAAGACCGGGGAGCTGTTTTTT,CASKGGGKTGELFF
once,TRBJ2-2,TRBD1,TRBV10-3,TGTGCCATCAGTGCTACAGGGGACACCGGGGAGCTGTTTTTT,CAISATGDTGELFF
-,TRBJ1-4,-,TRBV6-5,TGTGCCAGCAGCCCCCGGGGAGAAAAACTGTTTTTT,CASSPRGEKLFF
-,TRBJ2-1,TRBD2,TRBV10-3,TGTGCCATCAGTGAGGGAGCGGGAGGGCCTTACACCAATGAGCAGTTCTTC,CAISEGAGGPYTNEQFF
-,TRBJ2-2,-,TRBV27,TGTGCCAGCAGTCCCAGCGGGCGGAACACCGGGGAGCTGTTTTTT,CASSPSGRNTGELFF
-,TRBJ1-1,TRBD1,TRBV15,TGTGCCACCAGCGGGGTTAGACAGGGCCCGGTGGTGGACACTGAAGCTTTCTTT,CATSGVRQGPVVDTEAFF